The rows below give T cell receptor beta chains drawn from one sample of a study of shared clonotypes between healthy human individuals. The protocol was immunoSEQ multiplex PCR, while the TCRdb copy is restricted to in-frame clones and leaves out a portion. The sample consists of over a million clones, 95% to 99% of them appearing once. Sequencing was carried out using naive CD4+ T cells sorted from blood. These receptors originate from a man aged 25 to 40 in good health. Both conserved end residues are part of each CDR3. The D gene is left open where the match is weak. Size is omitted from some rows. Given values are once, few, many or a class for expanded clones.

v_gene: TRBV25-1
j_gene: TRBJ1-1
d_gene: TRBD1
abundance: -
CDR3aa: CASSRQGAAFF
CDR3nt: TGTGCCAGCAGTAGACAGGGGGCGGCGTTCTTT

v_gene: TRBV7-8
j_gene: TRBJ2-3
d_gene: -
abundance: -
CDR3aa: CASSLGGGGTQYF
CDR3nt: TGTGCCAGCAGCTTAGGTGGGGGAGGTACGCAGTATTTT

v_gene: TRBV7-2
j_gene: TRBJ2-5
d_gene: -
abundance: -
CDR3aa: CASSLEVTKETQYF
CDR3nt: TGTGCCAGCAGCTTAGAGGTTACGAAAGAGACCCAGTACTTC

v_gene: TRBV11-2
j_gene: TRBJ2-3
d_gene: -
abundance: -
CDR3aa: CASSSGSATTQYF
CDR3nt: TGTGCCAGCAGCTCGGGGAGCGCTACTACGCAGTATTTT

v_gene: TRBV2
j_gene: TRBJ1-1
d_gene: TRBD1
abundance: -
CDR3aa: CASRQGPLHGTEAFF
CDR3nt: TGTGCCAGCAGACAGGGGCCTCTTCATGGCACTGAAGCTTTCTTT

v_gene: TRBV28
j_gene: TRBJ2-7
d_gene: -
abundance: once
CDR3aa: CASSRDEFGNYEQYF
CDR3nt: TGTGCCAGCAGCCGTGACGAATTCGGCAACTACGAGCAGTACTTC

v_gene: TRBV5-1
j_gene: TRBJ2-7
d_gene: TRBD2
abundance: -
CDR3aa: CASSHGTSGRVLHEQYF
CDR3nt: TGCGCCAGCAGCCATGGGACTAGCGGGAGAGTCCTCCACGAGCAGTACTTC

v_gene: TRBV6-5
j_gene: TRBJ1-1
d_gene: -
abundance: -
CDR3aa: CASSSSREAFF
CDR3nt: TGTGCCAGCAGTTCTTCCCGTGAAGCTTTCTTT

v_gene: TRBV9
j_gene: TRBJ2-3
d_gene: -
abundance: -
CDR3aa: CASSALSGPTDTQYF
CDR3nt: TGTGCCAGCAGCGCGCTAAGCGGGCCCACAGATACGCAGTATTTT

v_gene: TRBV29-1
j_gene: TRBJ2-7
d_gene: -
abundance: -
CDR3aa: CSVVVGGGNLAYEQYF
CDR3nt: TGCAGCGTTGTCGTGGGCGGGGGCAACTTGGCCTACGAGCAGTACTTC

v_gene: TRBV13
j_gene: TRBJ2-7
d_gene: -
abundance: -
CDR3aa: CASSPGTGGSYEQYF
CDR3nt: TGTGCCAGCAGCCCCGGGACTGGCGGCTCCTACGAGCAGTACTTC

v_gene: TRBV28
j_gene: TRBJ2-2
d_gene: TRBD1
abundance: -
CDR3aa: CASSQPRTGAGELFF
CDR3nt: TGTGCCAGCAGTCAACCTCGGACAGGGGCCGGGGAGCTGTTTTTT

v_gene: TRBV9
j_gene: TRBJ1-1
d_gene: -
abundance: -
CDR3aa: CASSVGPGRNTEAFF
CDR3nt: TGTGCCAGCAGCGTAGGCCCGGGGCGGAACACTGAAGCTTTCTTT

v_gene: TRBV2
j_gene: TRBJ2-7
d_gene: -
abundance: -
CDR3aa: CASSQEADYEQYF
CDR3nt: TGTGCCAGCAGTCAGGAGGCCGACTACGAGCAGTACTTC

v_gene: TRBV5-8
j_gene: TRBJ2-7
d_gene: -
abundance: -
CDR3aa: CASSLGHSSYEQYF
CDR3nt: TGTGCCAGCAGCTTGGGACATAGCTCCTACGAGCAGTACTTC

v_gene: TRBV18
j_gene: TRBJ2-5
d_gene: -
abundance: -
CDR3aa: CASSPSIQETQYF
CDR3nt: TGTGCCAGCTCACCATCAATACAAGAGACCCAGTACTTC

v_gene: TRBV19
j_gene: TRBJ1-5
d_gene: -
abundance: -
CDR3aa: CASSIVVGNQPQHF
CDR3nt: TGTGCCAGTAGTATAGTAGTGGGCAATCAGCCCCAGCATTTT

v_gene: TRBV5-8
j_gene: TRBJ2-7
d_gene: -
abundance: -
CDR3aa: CASVLSYEQYF
CDR3nt: TGTGCCAGCGTCCTTTCCTACGAGCAGTACTTC

v_gene: TRBV10-3
j_gene: TRBJ2-2
d_gene: -
abundance: once
CDR3aa: CAISARGDTGELFF
CDR3nt: TGTGCCATCAGTGCTAGGGGAGATACCGGGGAGCTGTTTTTT

v_gene: TRBV7-2
j_gene: TRBJ2-7
d_gene: TRBD2
abundance: -
CDR3aa: CASSLLAGGLRGPEQYF
CDR3nt: TGTGCCAGCAGCCTTCTAGCGGGAGGGCTTAGGGGCCCCGAGCAGTACTTC

v_gene: TRBV5-4
j_gene: TRBJ2-5
d_gene: -
abundance: -
CDR3aa: CASAAGTSWTQYF
CDR3nt: TGTGCCAGCGCCGCAGGCACCTCCTGGACCCAGTACTTC

v_gene: TRBV2
j_gene: TRBJ1-4
d_gene: -
abundance: -
CDR3aa: CASSMSFGGEKLFF
CDR3nt: TGTGCCAGCAGTATGAGTTTCGGGGGGGAAAAACTGTTTTTT

v_gene: TRBV28
j_gene: TRBJ1-5
d_gene: -
abundance: -
CDR3aa: CASSLAPGLNQPQHF
CDR3nt: TGTGCCAGCAGTCTAGCTCCGGGACTTAATCAGCCCCAGCATTTT

v_gene: TRBV5-1
j_gene: TRBJ1-3
d_gene: TRBD1
abundance: -
CDR3aa: CASSLASGQGAGNTIYF
CDR3nt: TGCGCCAGCAGCTTGGCTTCCGGACAGGGGGCTGGAAACACCATATATTTT

v_gene: TRBV4-1
j_gene: TRBJ2-2
d_gene: TRBD2
abundance: -
CDR3aa: CASSQVIAGDTGELFF
CDR3nt: TGCGCCAGCAGCCAAGTAATAGCGGGAGATACCGGGGAGCTGTTTTTT

v_gene: TRBV30
j_gene: TRBJ2-5
d_gene: TRBD1
abundance: -
CDR3aa: CAWSVQGVETQYF
CDR3nt: TGTGCCTGGAGTGTACAGGGGGTAGAGACCCAGTACTTC

v_gene: TRBV25-1
j_gene: TRBJ1-1
d_gene: -
abundance: -
CDR3aa: CASSGSGVGRAFF
CDR3nt: TGTGCCAGCAGCGGTTCAGGGGTAGGTCGAGCTTTCTTT

v_gene: TRBV5-1
j_gene: TRBJ2-7
d_gene: TRBD2
abundance: -
CDR3aa: CASSFGLGPYEQYF
CDR3nt: TGCGCCAGCAGCTTTGGACTAGGGCCCTACGAGCAGTACTTC

v_gene: TRBV23-1
j_gene: TRBJ2-5
d_gene: -
abundance: -
CDR3aa: CASSRHILETQYF
CDR3nt: TGCGCCAGCAGCCGACATATTCTGGAGACCCAGTACTTC

v_gene: TRBV15
j_gene: TRBJ1-2
d_gene: -
abundance: -
CDR3aa: CATSRDWRSGRRNYGYTF
CDR3nt: TGTGCCACCAGCAGAGATTGGCGTTCCGGGAGGAGGAACTATGGCTACACCTTC

v_gene: TRBV7-9
j_gene: TRBJ2-5
d_gene: TRBD1
abundance: -
CDR3aa: CASSIGPGQGSETQYF
CDR3nt: TGTGCCAGCAGCATAGGCCCGGGACAGGGTAGTGAGACCCAGTACTTC

v_gene: TRBV5-5
j_gene: TRBJ1-5
d_gene: TRBD1
abundance: -
CDR3aa: CASSWGTGPQPQHF
CDR3nt: TGTGCCAGCAGCTGGGGGACAGGGCCTCAGCCCCAGCATTTT

v_gene: TRBV5-1
j_gene: TRBJ1-1
d_gene: -
abundance: once
CDR3aa: CASSFKGFGSNTEAFF
CDR3nt: TGCGCCAGCAGCTTTAAGGGGTTTGGGAGTAACACTGAAGCTTTCTTT

v_gene: TRBV6-1
j_gene: TRBJ1-1
d_gene: -
abundance: -
CDR3aa: CAGRQAGGAEAFF
CDR3nt: TGTGCCGGCCGACAGGCCGGGGGGGCTGAAGCTTTCTTT

v_gene: TRBV11-3
j_gene: TRBJ2-3
d_gene: -
abundance: -
CDR3aa: CASSLHLTDTQYF
CDR3nt: TGTGCCAGCAGCTTACATCTTACAGATACGCAGTATTTT

v_gene: TRBV10-3
j_gene: TRBJ2-5
d_gene: -
abundance: -
CDR3aa: CAISESVTPQETQYF
CDR3nt: TGTGCCATCAGTGAGTCTGTGACACCCCAAGAGACCCAGTACTTC

v_gene: TRBV5-1
j_gene: TRBJ1-5
d_gene: -
abundance: -
CDR3aa: CASAGRNYSNQPQHF
CDR3nt: TGCGCCAGTGCGGGCAGGAATTATAGCAATCAGCCCCAGCATTTT

v_gene: TRBV18
j_gene: TRBJ1-2
d_gene: TRBD1
abundance: -
CDR3aa: CASSPLRDRISTYGYTF
CDR3nt: TGTGCCAGCTCACCTCTCCGGGACAGGATTTCCACCTATGGCTACACCTTC

v_gene: TRBV7-2
j_gene: TRBJ2-3
d_gene: -
abundance: -
CDR3aa: CASSLDGSTDTQYF
CDR3nt: TGTGCCAGCAGCCTAGACGGCTCCACAGATACGCAGTATTTT

v_gene: TRBV7-6
j_gene: TRBJ2-2
d_gene: TRBD2
abundance: -
CDR3aa: CASSLGASGITGELFF
CDR3nt: TGTGCCAGCAGCTTAGGCGCTAGCGGGATAACCGGGGAGCTGTTTTTT

v_gene: TRBV11-2
j_gene: TRBJ1-2
d_gene: -
abundance: -
CDR3aa: CASSLNNLSYGYTF
CDR3nt: TGTGCCAGCAGCTTAAACAATCTATCCTATGGCTACACCTTC

v_gene: TRBV9
j_gene: TRBJ2-6
d_gene: -
abundance: -
CDR3aa: CASSPSVGTPSSGANVLTF
CDR3nt: TGTGCCAGCAGCCCCTCGGTAGGGACCCCCAGCTCTGGGGCCAACGTCCTGACTTTC

v_gene: TRBV28
j_gene: TRBJ1-2
d_gene: -
abundance: -
CDR3aa: CASTRTENYGYTF
CDR3nt: TGTGCCAGCACCCGGACAGAGAACTATGGCTACACCTTC

v_gene: TRBV19
j_gene: TRBJ2-7
d_gene: -
abundance: -
CDR3aa: CASSIYGAALGEQYF
CDR3nt: TGTGCCAGTAGTATTTATGGGGCTGCACTTGGGGAGCAGTACTTC

v_gene: TRBV18
j_gene: TRBJ2-1
d_gene: TRBD1
abundance: -
CDR3aa: CASSLRRDRLYNEQFF
CDR3nt: TGTGCCAGCTCACTTCGCCGGGACAGATTATACAATGAGCAGTTCTTC

v_gene: TRBV2
j_gene: TRBJ2-7
d_gene: TRBD2
abundance: -
CDR3aa: CASSATTSGSYEQYF
CDR3nt: TGTGCCAGCAGCGCCACGACTAGCGGATCCTACGAGCAGTACTTC

v_gene: TRBV9
j_gene: TRBJ2-1
d_gene: -
abundance: -
CDR3aa: CASSVGERQGNEQFF
CDR3nt: TGTGCCAGCAGCGTAGGGGAGAGGCAGGGCAATGAGCAGTTCTTC

v_gene: TRBV9
j_gene: TRBJ2-7
d_gene: -
abundance: -
CDR3aa: CASSTAPSSYEQYF
CDR3nt: TGTGCCAGCTCGACCGCGCCAAGCTCCTACGAGCAGTACTTC

v_gene: TRBV6-1
j_gene: TRBJ2-7
d_gene: -
abundance: -
CDR3aa: CASSGSKKGGRYHEQYF
CDR3nt: TGTGCCAGCAGTGGGTCAAAGAAGGGAGGACGTTATCACGAGCAGTACTTC

v_gene: TRBV7-9
j_gene: TRBJ1-2
d_gene: -
abundance: -
CDR3aa: CASSHTRNPQANYGYTF
CDR3nt: TGTGCCAGCAGCCACACCCGGAACCCACAAGCTAACTATGGCTACACCTTC

v_gene: TRBV7-2
j_gene: TRBJ1-1
d_gene: TRBD1
abundance: -
CDR3aa: CASSFRGGLSTEAFF
CDR3nt: TGTGCCAGCAGCTTTCGAGGGGGCCTTTCCACTGAAGCTTTCTTT

v_gene: TRBV28
j_gene: TRBJ2-1
d_gene: -
abundance: once
CDR3aa: CASSLGLASNEQFF
CDR3nt: TGTGCCAGCAGTTTAGGGCTAGCCAGCAATGAGCAGTTCTTC

v_gene: TRBV5-1
j_gene: TRBJ2-3
d_gene: TRBD1
abundance: -
CDR3aa: CASSLGTGADTQYF
CDR3nt: TGCGCCAGCAGCTTAGGGACAGGGGCAGATACGCAGTATTTT

v_gene: TRBV7-2
j_gene: TRBJ2-5
d_gene: -
abundance: -
CDR3aa: CASRRNTQETQYF
CDR3nt: TGTGCCAGCAGAAGAAATACGCAAGAGACCCAGTACTTC